Following are 16 T cell receptor beta chains from one sample sequenced in a study of shared clonotypes between healthy human individuals. Here immunoSEQ multiplex PCR was the method, and the copy in TCRdb shows in-frame clones only, minus some. This table holds 400,000 to 600,000 clones, roughly 95% found once. The sample comprised naive CD4+ T cells sorted from blood. Stated subset: CD45RA+ positively selected. These receptors were obtained from a woman aged 25 to 39 in good health.

The rearrangement joins TRBV6-1 to TRBJ1-2; perhaps TRBD1 as D (5 bases). Germline V gene data show CDR1 as MNHNS and CDR2 as SASEGT. The CDR3 has 14 residues. Between the trimmed V and J ends, which lost 10 bases and 4 bases, there was a span of 19 bases. The CDR3 is CAIQSPGRSYGYTF. DNA of the CDR3: TGTGCCATCCAGTCACCGGGACGGAGCTATGGCTACACCTTC.

This chain joins TRBV4-1 and TRBJ2-2; TRBD2 might be the D (6 bases). This CDR3 comprises 16 residues. Per the germline V gene, CDR1 is MGHRA and CDR2 is YSYEKL. V lost 4 bases to trimming and J lost 6 bases, with 18 bases between them. DNA of the CDR3: TGCGCCAGCAGCCTCGGGCGACGATCGGGGGCCGGGGAGCTGTTTTTT. Protein sequence: CASSLGRRSGAGELFF.

The chain combines TRBV5-1 with TRBJ1-1, with a tentative D call TRBD1 (5 bases). CDR3 length: 14 residues. Germline V lookup: CDR1 SGHRS, CDR2 YFSETQ. V was trimmed by 2 bases and J by 1 base, leaving 9 bases between them. CDR3 region: CASSLYGANTEAFF. As DNA, the CDR3 is TGCGCCAGCAGCTTATATGGGGCGAACACTGAAGCTTTCTTT.

In DNA, the CDR3 is TGTGCCAGCAGTGACTTTAGCGGGAAAGGGGAGACCCAGTACTTC. Protein: CASSDFSGKGETQYF. V is TRBV2 and J is TRBJ2-5; 8 bases match TRBD2. Germline CDR1 and CDR2: SNHLY and FYNNEI. The CDR3 totals 15 residues. Trimming cost V 3 bases and J 5 bases; bases outside gene matches: 8.

The chain combines TRBV18 with TRBJ1-4; tentative D call: TRBD1 (6 bases). The CDR3 runs to 15 residues. Germline V gene data show CDR1 as KGHSH and CDR2 as LQKENI. Trimming removed 3 bases from V and 5 bases from J, with 13 bases in between. CDR3 DNA: TGTGCCAGCTCACCGTGGACAGAACGGAATGAAAAACTGTTTTTT. It specifies CASSPWTERNEKLFF.

V is TRBV5-1 and J is TRBJ2-7; 10 positions match TRBD1. Looked up from germline, CDR1 is SGHRS and CDR2 is YFSETQ. This CDR3 region has 15 residues. Trimming took 0 bases from V and 6 from J; bases not matched to a gene: 6. The CDR3 DNA is TGCGCCAGCAGCTTGGTGACAGGGGGCGCGGCCGAGCAGTACTTC. Its translation: CASSLVTGGAAEQYF.

CDR3 in amino acids: CASSLPGAAYEQYF. In DNA, the CDR3 is TGTGCCAGTAGTCTTCCCGGGGCGGCCTACGAGCAGTACTTC. This chain uses TRBV19 with TRBJ2-7; TRBD1 or TRBD2 may be the D gene (5 bases each). Per the germline V gene, CDR1 is LNHDA and CDR2 is SQIVND (reference sequence). The V end lost 5 bases, the J end lost 2 bases, and 13 bases lay between the germline ends. The CDR3 loop spans 14 amino acids.

The chain is built from TRBV7-9 and TRBJ2-2; D ambiguous. Germline loops: CDR1 SEHNR, CDR2 FQNEAQ (reference sequence). The CDR3 has 14 amino acids. The V gene lost 6 bases and the J gene lost 0 bases, with 8 bases spanning the gap. The CDR3 here is CASRTGSNTGELFF. The CDR3, as DNA: TGTGCCAGCAGAACCGGGTCGAACACCGGGGAGCTGTTTTTT. The full variable domain, its missing parts supplied by reference TRBV7-9 and TRBJ2-2, is DTGVSQNPRHKITKRGQNVTFRCDPISEHNRLYWYRQTLGQGPEFLTYFQNEAQLEKSRLLSDRFSAERPKGSFSTLEIQRTEQGDSAMYLCASRTGSNTGELFFGEGSRLTVL.

The V and J genes are TRBV18 and TRBJ2-7; a possible D gene is TRBD1 (6 bases). Trimming removed 6 bases from V and 0 bases from J, with 15 bases in between. This CDR3 is 15 amino acids long. In germline, CDR1 is KGHSH, CDR2 LQKENI. The CDR3 DNA reads as TGTGCCAGCTCGGGGTGGGACACCCTCTCCTACGAGCAGTACTTC. Translation: CASSGWDTLSYEQYF.

This chain joins TRBV15 and TRBJ2-7; 10 nucleotides line up with TRBD2. The CDR3 spans 18 residues. The junction had 8 bases not matched to a gene; V was cut back by 0 bases and J by 0 bases. Germline CDR1 LNHNV, CDR2 YYDKDF (reference sequence). The DNA for the CDR3 is TGTGCCACCAGCAGAGATGGGGGCGGGACTAGCGACTCCTACGAGCAGTACTTC. Amino acids: CATSRDGGGTSDSYEQYF. Full variable domain (remainder filled in from reference TRBV15 and TRBJ2-7): DAMVIQNPRYQVTQFGKPVTLSCSQTLNHNVMYWYQQKSSQAPKLLFHYYDKDFNNEADTPDNFQSRRPNTSFCFLDIRSPGLGDTAMYLCATSRDGGGTSDSYEQYFGPGTRLTVT.

Notes on this clone: The same CDR3 arises from other DNA sequences in this sample as well. The J gene is TRBJ2-7, the V gene TRBV18; D remains unclear. Germline-derived CDR1 and CDR2 are KGHSH and LQKENI. The CDR3 runs 11 residues. The V end lost 1 base, the J end lost 5 bases, and 3 bases lay between the germline ends. CDR3 loop: CASSPLDEQYF. The CDR3 region has the DNA TGTGCCAGCTCACCACTTGACGAGCAGTACTTC.

The chain combines TRBV28 with TRBJ1-2; D is unresolved. The germline V gene has CDR1 MDHEN and CDR2 SYDVKM. The CDR3 is 12 residues long. V lost 2 bases and J 8 bases, leaving 9 bases between the germline ends. This CDR3 is CASSLGGQGYTF. As DNA, the CDR3 is TGTGCCAGCAGTTTAGGAGGGCAGGGCTACACCTTC.

V is TRBV28 and J is TRBJ2-3, with unresolved D. From germline, CDR1 is MDHEN and CDR2 SYDVKM. The CDR3 spans 13 residues. Trimming shortened V by 6 bases and J by 3 bases, and 10 bases separated the two germline ends. The CDR3 sequence: CASRRSSTDTQYF. DNA for the CDR3: TGTGCCAGCAGGCGCTCCTCAACAGATACGCAGTATTTT.

The chain has TRBV5-1 and TRBJ1-1, with D maybe TRBD1 (6 bases). Germline-derived CDR1 and CDR2 are SGHRS and YFSETQ. The CDR3 is 14 residues long. V gave up 2 bases and J gave up 4 bases, with 12 bases separating them. The chain's CDR3 is CASSFAGAGTEAFF. The CDR3 nucleotides are TGCGCCAGCAGCTTTGCAGGGGCGGGCACTGAAGCTTTCTTT.

J is TRBJ2-3 and V is TRBV4-1, with D perhaps TRBD1 (5 bases). This CDR3 comprises 16 residues. Trimming pared 0 bases from V and 4 bases from J, leaving 14 bases between. Per the germline V gene, CDR1 is MGHRA and CDR2 is YSYEKL. CDR3 DNA: TGCGCCAGCAGCCAAGAGTCAGGGCGGTACGCAGATACGCAGTATTTT. As protein: CASSQESGRYADTQYF.

The V call is TRBV15, the J call TRBJ2-7; perhaps D is TRBD1 or TRBD2 (5 bases each). V lost 1 base and J 2 bases, leaving 18 bases between the germline ends. The germline gives CDR1 LNHNV, CDR2 YYDKDF (reference sequence). The CDR3 totals 17 residues. The DNA of the CDR3 is TGTGCCACCAGCAGAGTATTCTCCCGGGGCCTGACCTACGAGCAGTACTTC. Translated: CATSRVFSRGLTYEQYF.